This is a list of T cell receptor beta chains from one sample in a study of blood T cells in healthy people across ages. Each CDR3 protein gets one entry after TCRdb re-called the 5' RACE reads with MiXCR. The sample has more than 1.4 million distinct CDR3 sequences; 42% are singletons. The sample comprised blood. Receptors originate from a woman between 18 and 29 years old in good health. Both conserved end residues are part of each CDR3. A D gene is named only where the DNA matches it firmly.

J: TRBJ1-1
V: TRBV29-1
D: .
CDR3: CSVEIYQNTEAFF

J: TRBJ2-7
V: TRBV20-1
D: TRBD2
CDR3: CSASGVAGVNSYEQYF

J: TRBJ2-3
V: TRBV10-3
D: .
CDR3: CTISDRRSPRTDTQYF

J: TRBJ2-7
V: TRBV12-3/TRBV12-4
D: .
CDR3: CASSPPGPLTYEQYF

J: TRBJ2-3
V: TRBV7-9
D: TRBD2
CDR3: CASSLATSGSDTQYF

J: TRBJ2-3
V: TRBV12-3/TRBV12-4
D: .
CDR3: CASSPVGGSPSTDTQYF

J: TRBJ2-1
V: TRBV7-9
D: TRBD2
CDR3: CASGSSGSYNEQFF

J: TRBJ2-2
V: TRBV6-2/TRBV6-3
D: TRBD1
CDR3: CASRDPDRVVGELFF

J: TRBJ2-7
V: TRBV10-3
D: .
CDR3: CAIRLGQLAGHSGYEQYF

J: TRBJ1-1
V: TRBV27
D: .
CDR3: CASSLSSGVNTEAFF

J: TRBJ2-3
V: TRBV5-8
D: TRBD2
CDR3: CASSPRLAVRTDTQYF

J: TRBJ2-1
V: TRBV24-1
D: .
CDR3: CATGENGRGPSSYNEQFF

J: TRBJ1-2
V: TRBV10-3
D: .
CDR3: CAISHSSGGDNYGYTF

J: TRBJ2-1
V: TRBV9
D: .
CDR3: CASSVVPVNEQFF

J: TRBJ2-5
V: TRBV12-3/TRBV12-4
D: .
CDR3: CASRTQYF

J: TRBJ2-7
V: TRBV28
D: .
CDR3: CASSPQGNGDEQYF

J: TRBJ2-3
V: TRBV5-1
D: TRBD2
CDR3: CASSPEGRGGTDTQYF

J: TRBJ2-3
V: TRBV7-7
D: TRBD1
CDR3: CASSLDHHRTGPDTQYF

J: TRBJ2-7
V: TRBV7-2
D: .
CDR3: CASSVNGGTYEQYF

J: TRBJ1-2
V: TRBV12-3/TRBV12-4
D: .
CDR3: CASSLPGVGYTF

J: TRBJ1-2
V: TRBV18
D: .
CDR3: CASSQTGKVGGYTF

J: TRBJ2-7
V: TRBV4-1
D: .
CDR3: CASSLQLGYEQYF

J: TRBJ2-7
V: TRBV12-3/TRBV12-4
D: .
CDR3: CASSFRRLASEQYF

J: TRBJ2-1
V: TRBV7-3
D: TRBD2
CDR3: CASSGGLAGAAYNEQFF

J: TRBJ1-5
V: TRBV20-1
D: .
CDR3: CSARDRTTWDTLVGQPQHF

J: TRBJ1-4
V: TRBV12-3/TRBV12-4
D: .
CDR3: CASRTGRGNEKLFF

J: TRBJ2-7
V: TRBV27
D: TRBD1
CDR3: CASSPSTGGHEQYF

J: TRBJ2-5
V: TRBV21-1
D: .
CDR3: CASSGTGRGQETQYF

J: TRBJ1-2
V: TRBV25-1
D: TRBD1
CDR3: CASSPWDRDIEGYTF

J: TRBJ2-7
V: TRBV6-1
D: .
CDR3: CAILFNNEQYF

J: TRBJ2-1
V: TRBV20-1
D: .
CDR3: CSVGGAANEQFF

J: TRBJ1-5
V: TRBV6-6
D: TRBD1
CDR3: CASSSDRGRLNQPQHF

J: TRBJ2-7
V: TRBV7-9
D: TRBD2
CDR3: CASSPRLAGGSYEQYF

J: TRBJ2-2
V: TRBV24-1
D: .
CDR3: CATSDYNAGTRTGELFF

J: TRBJ1-4
V: TRBV4-1
D: TRBD1
CDR3: CASSQEDRATNEKLFF

J: TRBJ2-7
V: TRBV9
D: TRBD2
CDR3: CASSVDAGAYEQYF

J: TRBJ2-7
V: TRBV5-1
D: .
CDR3: CASSLWQSYEQYF

J: TRBJ2-7
V: TRBV29-1
D: .
CDR3: CSVALGAPYEQYF

J: .
V: TRBV9
D: TRBD1
CDR3: CASSSQGAAYNEQYF